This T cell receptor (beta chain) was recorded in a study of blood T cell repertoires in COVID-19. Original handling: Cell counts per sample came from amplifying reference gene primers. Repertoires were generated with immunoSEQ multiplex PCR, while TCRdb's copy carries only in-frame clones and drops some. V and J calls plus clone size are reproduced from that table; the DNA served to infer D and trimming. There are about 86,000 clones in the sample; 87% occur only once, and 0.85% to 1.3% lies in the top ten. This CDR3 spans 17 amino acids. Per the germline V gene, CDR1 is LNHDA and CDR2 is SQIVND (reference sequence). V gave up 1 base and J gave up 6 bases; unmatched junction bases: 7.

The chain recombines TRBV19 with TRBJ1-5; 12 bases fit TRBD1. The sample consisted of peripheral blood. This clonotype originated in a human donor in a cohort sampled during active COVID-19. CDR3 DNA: TGTGCCAGTAGTATAGGAAGGGGACAGGGGGCCGGTCAGCCCCAGCATTTT. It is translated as CASSIGRGQGAGQPQHF.